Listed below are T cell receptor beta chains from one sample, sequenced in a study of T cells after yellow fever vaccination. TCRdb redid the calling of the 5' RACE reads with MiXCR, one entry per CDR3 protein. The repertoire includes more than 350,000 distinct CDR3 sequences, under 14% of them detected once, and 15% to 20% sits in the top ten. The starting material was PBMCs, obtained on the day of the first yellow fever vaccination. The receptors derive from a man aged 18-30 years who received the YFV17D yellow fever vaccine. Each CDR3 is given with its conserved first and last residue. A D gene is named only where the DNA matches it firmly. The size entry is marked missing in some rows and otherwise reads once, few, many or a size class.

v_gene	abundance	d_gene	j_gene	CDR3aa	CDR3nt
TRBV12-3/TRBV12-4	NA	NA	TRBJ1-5	CASNSQYNQPQHF	TGTGCCAGCAACTCACAATACAATCAGCCCCAGCATTTT
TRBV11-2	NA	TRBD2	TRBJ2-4	CASSLDHFVGTSGVKNIQYF	TGTGCCAGCAGCTTAGATCATTTCGTGGGGACTAGCGGGGTTAAAAACATTCAGTACTTC
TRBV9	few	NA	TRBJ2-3	CASSVDGGRFDTQYF	TGTGCCAGCAGCGTAGATGGGGGCCGGTTTGATACGCAGTATTTT
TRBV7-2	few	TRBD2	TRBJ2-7	CASSFSGTSGAYEQYF	TGTGCCAGCAGCTTTTCGGGGACTAGCGGTGCGTACGAGCAGTACTTC
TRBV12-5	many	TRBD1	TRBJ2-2	CASGPGQANTGELFF	TGTGCTAGTGGTCCCGGACAGGCGAACACCGGGGAGCTGTTTTTT
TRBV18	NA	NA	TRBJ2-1	CASSPLGSEMQFF	TGTGCCAGCTCACCGTTGGGCTCTGAAATGCAGTTCTTC
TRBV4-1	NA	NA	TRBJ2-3	CASSTVDTGTDTQYF	TGCGCCAGCAGCACCGTCGATACCGGCACAGATACGCAGTATTTT
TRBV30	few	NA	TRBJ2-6	CAWSVSGANVLTF	TGTGCCTGGAGTGTCTCTGGGGCCAACGTCCTGACTTTC
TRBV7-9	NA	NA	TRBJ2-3	CASMTSSPDTQYF	TGTGCCAGCATGACTTCTAGCCCAGATACGCAGTATTTT
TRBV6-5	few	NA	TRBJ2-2	CASSYSSTYRELFF	TGTGCCAGCAGTTACTCGTCTACCTACCGGGAGCTGTTTTTT
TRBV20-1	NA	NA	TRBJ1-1	CSAKKGGLDTEAFF	TGCAGTGCTAAAAAGGGGGGCCTCGACACTGAAGCTTTCTTT
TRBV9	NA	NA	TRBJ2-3	CASSPYEIWDTQYF	TGTGCCAGCAGCCCCTACGAGATTTGGGATACGCAGTATTTT
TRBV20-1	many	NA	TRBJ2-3	CSARPQNTDTQYF	TGCAGTGCTAGACCCCAAAACACAGATACGCAGTATTTT
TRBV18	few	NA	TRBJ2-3	CASSPIFPATDTQYF	TGTGCCAGCTCACCAATTTTTCCGGCTACAGATACGCAGTATTTT
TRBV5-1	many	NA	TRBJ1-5	CASSLGASEPQHF	TGCGCCAGCAGCTTAGGGGCATCGGAGCCTCAGCATTTT
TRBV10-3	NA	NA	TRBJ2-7	CAISSWDGRFSYEQYF	TGTGCCATCAGTTCCTGGGACGGACGGTTCTCCTACGAGCAGTACTTC
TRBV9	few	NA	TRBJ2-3	CASSVIKDPSRDTQYF	TGTGCCAGCAGCGTAATAAAGGATCCTTCCAGGGATACGCAGTATTTT
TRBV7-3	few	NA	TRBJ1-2	CASSLTSLGNYGYTF	TGTGCCAGCAGCTTAACGAGCCTAGGCAACTATGGCTACACCTTC
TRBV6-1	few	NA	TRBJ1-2	CASSVILGGNYGYTF	TGTGCCAGCAGTGTAATTCTGGGAGGCAACTATGGCTACACCTTC
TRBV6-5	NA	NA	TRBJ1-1	CASSYVGATEAFF	TGTGCCAGCAGTTACGTGGGGGCCACTGAAGCTTTCTTT
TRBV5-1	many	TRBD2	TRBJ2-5	CASSWVSAGEETQYF	TGCGCCAGCAGCTGGGTTTCGGCGGGGGAAGAGACCCAGTACTTC
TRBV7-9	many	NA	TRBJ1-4	CASSTWDETNEKLFF	TGTGCCAGCAGCACCTGGGACGAAACTAATGAAAAACTGTTTTTT
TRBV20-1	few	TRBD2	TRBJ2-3	CSARSGLGTDTQYF	TGCAGTGCTAGGTCAGGACTAGGGACAGATACGCAGTATTTT
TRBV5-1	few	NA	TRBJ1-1	CASSLKGPGNTEAFF	TGCGCCAGCAGCTTAAAGGGGCCGGGGAACACTGAAGCTTTCTTT
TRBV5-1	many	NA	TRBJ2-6	CASSTTSGAGANVLTF	TGCGCCAGCAGCACCACCTCGGGGGCTGGGGCCAACGTCCTGACTTTC
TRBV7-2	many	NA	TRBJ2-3	CASSFTSAPDTQYF	TGTGCCAGCAGCTTCACTTCGGCGCCAGATACGCAGTATTTT
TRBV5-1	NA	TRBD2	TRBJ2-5	CASSSGGTQEETQYF	TGCGCCAGCAGCTCGGGGGGGACTCAGGAAGAGACCCAGTACTTC
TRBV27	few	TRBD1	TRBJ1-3	CASSPGQGVLLSGNTIYF	TGTGCCAGCAGCCCCGGACAGGGGGTCCTTCTCTCTGGAAACACCATATATTTT
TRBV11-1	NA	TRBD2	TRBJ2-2	CASRPPRGLAGGDTGELFF	TGTGCCAGCAGACCTCCCCGCGGACTAGCGGGGGGGGACACCGGGGAGCTGTTTTTT
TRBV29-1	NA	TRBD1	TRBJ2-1	CSVAVGRGLNEQFF	TGCAGCGTCGCGGTGGGCAGGGGGCTCAATGAGCAGTTCTTC
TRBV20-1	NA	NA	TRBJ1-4	CSASDSVFSGLGEKLFF	TGCAGTGCTAGCGATTCCGTTTTCTCAGGGCTGGGTGAAAAACTGTTTTTT
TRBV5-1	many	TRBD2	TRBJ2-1	CASSLARSGGLDEQFF	TGCGCCAGCAGCTTGGCCAGGAGCGGGGGGCTGGATGAGCAGTTCTTC
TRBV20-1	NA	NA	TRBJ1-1	CSARGLNLNTEAFF	TGCAGTGCTAGAGGTCTAAATTTGAACACTGAAGCTTTCTTT
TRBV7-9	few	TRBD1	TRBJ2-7	CASRAATGTYEQYF	TGTGCCAGCAGAGCCGCGACAGGGACCTACGAGCAGTACTTC
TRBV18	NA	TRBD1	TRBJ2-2	CASRTGATKPGELFF	TGTGCCAGCCGAACAGGGGCAACGAAACCCGGGGAGCTGTTTTTT
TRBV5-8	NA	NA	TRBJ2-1	CASSLAGQTSNEQFF	TGTGCCAGCAGCTTGGCCGGGCAAACGAGCAATGAGCAGTTCTTC
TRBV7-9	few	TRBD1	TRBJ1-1	CASSRTGATMNTEAFF	TGTGCCAGCAGCCGTACAGGGGCGACCATGAACACTGAAGCTTTCTTT
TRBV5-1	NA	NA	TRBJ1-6	CASSFRGRLDNSPLHF	TGCGCCAGCAGCTTCAGGGGCCGCTTGGATAATTCACCCCTCCACTTT
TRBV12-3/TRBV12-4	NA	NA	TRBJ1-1	CASRVEGGTEAFF	TGTGCCAGCAGGGTCGAGGGGGGGACTGAAGCTTTCTTT
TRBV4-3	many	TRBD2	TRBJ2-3	CASSQGGGADTQYF	TGCGCCAGCAGCCAAGGGGGAGGGGCAGATACGCAGTATTTT
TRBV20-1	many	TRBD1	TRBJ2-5	CSAFRTGAETQYF	TGCAGTGCTTTCCGGACAGGGGCAGAGACCCAGTACTTC
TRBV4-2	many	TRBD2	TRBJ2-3	CASSQEVAGATGDTQYF	TGTGCCAGCAGCCAAGAAGTAGCGGGGGCCACGGGAGATACGCAGTATTTT
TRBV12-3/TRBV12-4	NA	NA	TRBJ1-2	CASSLDGEGYTF	TGTGCCAGCAGTTTAGATGGGGAGGGCTACACCTTC
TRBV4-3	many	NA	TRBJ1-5	CASSQDPTINQPQHF	TGCGCCAGCAGCCAAGATCCCACGATCAATCAGCCCCAGCATTTT
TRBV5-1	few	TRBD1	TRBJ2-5	CASSPRDRRRGTQYF	TGCGCCAGCAGCCCCCGGGACAGACGTCGCGGGACCCAGTACTTC
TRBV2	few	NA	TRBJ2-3	CASRAGSTDTQYF	TGTGCCAGCAGGGCAGGTTCCACAGATACGCAGTATTTT
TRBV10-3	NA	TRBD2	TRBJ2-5	CAIRVGGKETQYF	TGTGCCATCAGAGTCGGGGGGAAAGAGACCCAGTACTTC
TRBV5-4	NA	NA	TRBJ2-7	CASSSGGGSYEQYF	TGTGCCAGCAGCAGCGGAGGAGGGTCATACGAGCAGTACTTC